These T cell receptor beta chains were read from a single sample in a study of blood T cell repertoires in COVID-19. TCRdb's copy holds only in-frame clones and misses some; the assay was immunoSEQ multiplex PCR. The sample has fewer than 250,000 clones, just over 85% seen once. The material sequenced was peripheral blood. The receptors shown here come from a man in his fifties or sixties with acute or convalescent COVID-19. Both conserved end residues are part of each CDR3. Fields, in order: J gene, clone size, V gene, D gene, CDR3 protein, CDR3 DNA. A D gene is named only where the DNA matches it firmly. Size tells how often a clone was seen (once, few, many) or the class of an expanded clone, and some rows leave it out.

J gene: TRBJ1-1
clone size: NA
V gene: TRBV10-3
D gene: NA
CDR3 protein: CAISPQGPNTEAFF
CDR3 DNA: TGTGCCATCAGTCCACAGGGCCCCAACACTGAAGCTTTCTTT

J gene: TRBJ1-6
clone size: once
V gene: TRBV11-2
D gene: TRBD1
CDR3 protein: CASSSLDRGSPLHF
CDR3 DNA: TGTGCCAGCAGCTCTCTAGACAGGGGTTCACCCCTCCACTTT

J gene: TRBJ2-5
clone size: NA
V gene: TRBV10-2
D gene: NA
CDR3 protein: CASRTQGPETQYF
CDR3 DNA: TGCGCCAGCAGGACACAGGGTCCAGAGACCCAGTACTTC

J gene: TRBJ1-5
clone size: NA
V gene: TRBV3-1/TRBV3-2
D gene: NA
CDR3 protein: CASSQSGEGQPQHF
CDR3 DNA: TGTGCCAGCAGCCAGTCGGGGGAGGGTCAGCCCCAGCATTTT

J gene: TRBJ2-5
clone size: NA
V gene: TRBV7-2
D gene: TRBD1
CDR3 protein: CASSLGTGGRETQYF
CDR3 DNA: TGTGCCAGCAGCTTAGGGACAGGGGGGAGAGAGACCCAGTACTTC

J gene: TRBJ2-1
clone size: once
V gene: TRBV6-5
D gene: NA
CDR3 protein: CASSRGTLGEQFF
CDR3 DNA: TGTGCCAGCAGCCGCGGGACCCTCGGTGAGCAGTTCTTC

J gene: TRBJ1-3
clone size: NA
V gene: TRBV30
D gene: TRBD1
CDR3 protein: CAWTPGTAGNTIYF
CDR3 DNA: TGTGCCTGGACCCCAGGGACAGCGGGAAACACCATATATTTT

J gene: TRBJ1-2
clone size: once
V gene: TRBV6-1
D gene: NA
CDR3 protein: CASSEVASGPLGYTF
CDR3 DNA: TGTGCCAGCAGTGAAGTGGCCAGCGGGCCGCTTGGCTACACCTTC

J gene: TRBJ1-3
clone size: NA
V gene: TRBV10-1
D gene: NA
CDR3 protein: CASRAGNSGNTIYF
CDR3 DNA: TGCGCCAGCAGGGCGGGGAACTCTGGAAACACCATATATTTT

J gene: TRBJ1-2
clone size: NA
V gene: TRBV2
D gene: NA
CDR3 protein: CASRERQAPWGYTF
CDR3 DNA: TGTGCCAGCAGAGAAAGACAGGCGCCGTGGGGCTACACCTTC

J gene: TRBJ2-7
clone size: NA
V gene: TRBV15
D gene: NA
CDR3 protein: CATSRDVGGYEQYF
CDR3 DNA: TGTGCCACCAGCAGAGATGTAGGGGGCTACGAGCAGTACTTC

J gene: TRBJ1-2
clone size: NA
V gene: TRBV6-5
D gene: TRBD1
CDR3 protein: CASSRDSNLYGYTF
CDR3 DNA: TGTGCCAGCAGCCGGGACAGCAACCTCTATGGCTACACCTTC

J gene: TRBJ1-5
clone size: NA
V gene: TRBV5-1
D gene: TRBD1
CDR3 protein: CASSFQGDQPQHF
CDR3 DNA: TGCGCCAGCAGCTTCCAGGGGGATCAGCCCCAGCATTTT

J gene: TRBJ1-1
clone size: NA
V gene: TRBV29-1
D gene: NA
CDR3 protein: CSVGDTSLNTEAFF
CDR3 DNA: TGCAGCGTTGGGGACACGAGTTTGAACACTGAAGCTTTCTTT

J gene: TRBJ1-1
clone size: NA
V gene: TRBV25-1
D gene: NA
CDR3 protein: CASSANQVPTEAFF
CDR3 DNA: TGTGCCAGCAGTGCAAACCAGGTGCCCACTGAAGCTTTCTTT

J gene: TRBJ1-5
clone size: once
V gene: TRBV29-1
D gene: TRBD1
CDR3 protein: CSVGGQGDQPQHF
CDR3 DNA: TGCAGCGTCGGGGGACAGGGCGATCAGCCCCAGCATTTT

J gene: TRBJ2-1
clone size: NA
V gene: TRBV25-1
D gene: NA
CDR3 protein: CASSGQIYNEQFF
CDR3 DNA: TGTGCCAGCAGTGGACAAATCTACAATGAGCAGTTCTTC

J gene: TRBJ2-5
clone size: NA
V gene: TRBV4-1
D gene: TRBD1
CDR3 protein: CASSQDGTGRQETQYF
CDR3 DNA: TGCGCCAGCAGCCAAGACGGGACAGGAAGGCAAGAGACCCAGTACTTC

J gene: TRBJ2-2
clone size: NA
V gene: TRBV30
D gene: NA
CDR3 protein: CAWRAVRANTGELFF
CDR3 DNA: TGTGCCTGGAGGGCGGTTAGAGCGAACACCGGGGAGCTGTTTTTT

J gene: TRBJ1-6
clone size: NA
V gene: TRBV5-5
D gene: NA
CDR3 protein: CASSSNNSPLHF
CDR3 DNA: TGTGCCAGCAGCTCTAATAATTCACCCCTCCACTTT